These T cell receptor beta chains were read from a single sample in a study of cytomegalovirus exposure and HLA in healthy donors. TCRdb keeps only in-frame clones here, not all; method: immunoSEQ multiplex PCR. The table records approximately 50,000 clones, roughly four fifths of them present only once. What was sequenced was PBMCs. The receptors were gathered from a boy between 5 and 17 years old in good health and CMV-seropositive. Each CDR3 is given with its conserved first and last residue. D genes are given only for firm matches. The size of a clone is reported for some rows only, either as once, few or many, or as a class for expanded clones.

>.|TRBJ2-3|19|TRBD2|TRBV15
TGTGCCACCAGCAGAGTAGTTAGGACTAGCGGGGACTACACAGATACGCAGTATTTT
CATSRVVRTSGDYTDTQYF
>few|TRBJ1-1|15|TRBD1|TRBV4-1
TGCGCCAGCAGCGCACCGGGACAGGGTAACACTGAAGCTTTCTTT
CASSAPGQGNTEAFF
>.|TRBJ2-7|15|.|TRBV4-1
TGCGCCAGCAGCCAGGACATGATGCTCCGGATGCAGCAGTACTTC
CASSQDMMLRMQQYF
>.|TRBJ2-1|16|.|TRBV2
TGTGCCAGCAGTGAAGGACTCTTCGCAATCGACAATGAGCAGTTCTTC
CASSEGLFAIDNEQFF
>.|TRBJ1-5|14|.|TRBV10-1
TGCGCCAGCAGGAGGCCCAAGGCACATCAGCCCCAGCATTTT
CASRRPKAHQPQHF
>large|TRBJ2-3|11|.|TRBV5-1
TGCGCCAGCCAGGGGACAGATACGCAGTATTTT
CASQGTDTQYF
>.|TRBJ2-1|15|.|TRBV7-9
TGTGCCAGCCACAAGGACAGCTCCTTCTACAATGAGCAGTTCTTC
CASHKDSSFYNEQFF
>.|TRBJ2-7|14|TRBD1|TRBV6-6
TGTGCCAGCAGTTACTCGGGGACAGGTGACGAGCAGTACTTC
CASSYSGTGDEQYF
>.|TRBJ2-5|16|.|TRBV5-6
TGTGCCAGCAGCTTCACTACGAGGGACACTAAAGAGACCCAGTACTTC
CASSFTTRDTKETQYF
>.|TRBJ1-6|15|TRBD1|TRBV6-1
TGTGCCACGCTTTCTTTAGGGACAGCCAATTCACCCCTCCACTTT
CATLSLGTANSPLHF
>.|TRBJ1-1|13|.|TRBV7-2
TGTGCCAGCAGCTTTCAGGGGAACACTGAAGCTTTCTTT
CASSFQGNTEAFF
>once|TRBJ1-6|14|.|TRBV6-1
TGTGCCAGCAGGGTCGGGACTTTTCATTCACCCCTCCACTTT
CASRVGTFHSPLHF
>.|TRBJ1-2|13|.|TRBV10-1
TGCGCCAGCAGCTCTGACAGCGGGCATGGCTACACCTTC
CASSSDSGHGYTF
>once|TRBJ1-1|12|.|TRBV13
TGTGCCAGCAGCTTAAACCTGGCGGGGGCTTTCTTT
CASSLNLAGAFF
>.|TRBJ2-5|14|TRBD2|TRBV6-5
TGTGCCAGCAGTTACCCAAGGTCGGGGGGGACCCAGTACTTC
CASSYPRSGGTQYF
>.|TRBJ2-5|18|.|TRBV6-1
TGTGCCAGCAGTGACCTTCTGCTCTCCGCAGGGGGGAAAGAGACCCAGTACTTC
CASSDLLLSAGGKETQYF
>few|TRBJ1-1|16|.|TRBV6-5
TGTGCCAGCAGTTACTCAGTCGGGCAGGGGAACACTGAAGCTTTCTTT
CASSYSVGQGNTEAFF
>few|TRBJ1-4|15|.|TRBV7-6
TGTGCCAGCAGGGCGGGAACCTGGGTGGATGAAAAACTGTTTTTT
CASRAGTWVDEKLFF
>.|TRBJ1-6|16|.|TRBV6-5
TGTGCCAGCAGTTACTCAGTAGAAACCCCTCGCTCACCCCTCCACTTT
CASSYSVETPRSPLHF
>once|TRBJ2-2|14|.|TRBV6-5
TGTGCCAGCAGTTTAGATGGGAACACCGGGGAGCTGTTTTTT
CASSLDGNTGELFF
>.|TRBJ1-1|13|.|TRBV29-1
TGCAGCGTTGCTGGGGGGAAAGATCGTGAAGCTTTCTTT
CSVAGGKDREAFF
>.|TRBJ1-2|14|.|TRBV27
TGTGCCAGCAGTTCTCGGACAGCCGAAAATGGCTACACCTTC
CASSSRTAENGYTF
>.|TRBJ1-5|13|.|TRBV10-3
TGTGCCATCAGTTTTCAGGGAAATCAGCCCCAGCATTTT
CAISFQGNQPQHF
>.|TRBJ1-4|16|.|TRBV11-2
TGTGCCAGCAGCTTTGGACAGTTCCTACTGAATGAAAAACTGTTTTTT
CASSFGQFLLNEKLFF
>.|TRBJ2-1|16|.|TRBV4-2
TGTGCCAGCAGCCAGGGTGGAGACCCACTCCTCAATGAGCAGTTCTTC
CASSQGGDPLLNEQFF
>once|TRBJ2-3|16|.|TRBV6-5
TGTGCCAGCAGTTCGGCAGCCCCCGGGCGGGCAGATACGCAGTATTTT
CASSSAAPGRADTQYF
>once|TRBJ2-3|14|.|TRBV5-1
TGCGCCAGCAGTGAGGGGGGGATTACAGATACGCAGTATTTT
CASSEGGITDTQYF
>once|TRBJ2-1|16|TRBD2|TRBV5-1
TGCGCCAGCAGCTCTATTAGCGGGGGGGCCTTTAGTGAGCAGTTCTTC
CASSSISGGAFSEQFF
>.|TRBJ1-3|17|.|TRBV19
TGTGCCAGTAGTATTGGGAGGGACAAATCATACGGAAACACCATATATTTT
CASSIGRDKSYGNTIYF
>.|TRBJ2-7|14|.|TRBV9
TGTGCCAGCAGCGTAGAGAGGATCTCCTACGAGCAGTACTTC
CASSVERISYEQYF
>.|TRBJ2-1|12|TRBD2|TRBV6-6
TGTGCCAGCAGTTTACGGGACTATCTACAGTTCTTC
CASSLRDYLQFF
>.|TRBJ2-1|13|.|TRBV2
TGTGCCAGCGGAACAGGGCGAGGCAATGAGCAGTTCTTC
CASGTGRGNEQFF
>.|TRBJ2-1|14|TRBD1|TRBV5-1
TGCGCCAGCAGCTTCGGGACAGTTCGAAATGAGCAGTTCTTC
CASSFGTVRNEQFF
>.|TRBJ2-3|16|.|TRBV9
TGTGCCAGCAGCCCGCGGGACAGCCTATTGACAAATACGCAGTATTTT
CASSPRDSLLTNTQYF
>.|TRBJ2-1|15|.|TRBV7-2
TGTGCCAGCAGCATAGAGTGGGGGACTTACAATGAGCAGTTCTTC
CASSIEWGTYNEQFF
>.|TRBJ2-3|14|.|TRBV7-3
TGTGCCAGCAGCCCGACTAGTGGCACAGATACGCAGTATTTT
CASSPTSGTDTQYF